Listed here is a single T cell receptor beta chain. As yet, its antigen is unknown. Running of the assay took place at deep level. The data were produced by immunoSEQ multiplex PCR, yet TCRdb's version contains in-frame clones alone and is incomplete. The table includes about 2.1 million clones, 93% detected once. CD45RO negativity and positive selection for CCR7 defined naive CD8 cells, a population that excluded terminally differentiated effector memory CD45RA+ cells. Each donor was a Caucasian adult residing in Nashville, Tennessee. The V and J ends lost 11 bases and 0 bases, in that order; junction bases with no gene match: 6. CDR3 length: 14 amino acids. Germline V gives CDR1 MNHEY, CDR2 SVGAGI. The source of the sample is a study of shared clonotypes between healthy human individuals. Findings of the study overall: Relative to their counterparts shared across all four donors, non-shared clonotypes exhibited diminished generation probabilities. Larger richness was generally estimated for naive than memory subsets.

Sequenced: naive CD8+ T cells from PBMCs. V gene TRBV6-5 combines with J gene TRBJ2-2, with TRBD2 identical over 7 bases. The receptor was isolated from a man in his late teens or twenties in good health. Some clones in this sample may be carry-over from other donors' samples. The CDR3 here is CAAGGIPNTGELFF. The DNA of the CDR3 is TGTGCCGCCGGGGGGATTCCGAACACCGGGGAGCTGTTTTTT.